These T cell receptor beta chains were read from a single sample in a study of OX40 agonist ivuxolimab in advanced cancers. The data were produced by immunoSEQ multiplex PCR, yet TCRdb's version contains in-frame clones alone and is incomplete. The table has about 60,000 clones, roughly 83% seen once. The sample consisted of CD4+ or CD8+ T cells sorted from blood, taken in a trial of the OX40 agonist ivuxolimab. These receptor sequences come from an adult with an advanced solid tumor such as melanoma, head and neck, liver or kidney cancer. CDR3s leave out the opening cysteine and the closing phenylalanine or tryptophan.

j_call	v_call	cdr3_aa
TRBJ1-2	TRBV10-3	AISAQVNYGYT
TRBJ2-1	TRBV5-1	ASSLEGLYNEQF
TRBJ1-2	TRBV15	ATSRSTGVYGYT
TRBJ1-2	TRBV30	AWSQGRGYT
TRBJ2-7	TRBV7-2	ASSPRTGYEQY
TRBJ1-2	TRBV11-2	ASSLELGEYGYT
TRBJ1-1	TRBV5-4	ASKREGGRTEAF
TRBJ2-2	TRBV9	ASSRSGDFTGELF
TRBJ2-3	TRBV18	ASSPPILDSSTDTQY
TRBJ2-7	TRBV6-1	AIKPLFGSYEQY
TRBJ1-1	TRBV6-5	ASSTGVFNTEAF
TRBJ2-2	TRBV11-2	ASSPLGWASNTGELF
TRBJ2-1	TRBV27	ASSLSDRYNEQF
TRBJ2-2	TRBV5-1	ASSYNNRKDRNTGELF
TRBJ1-2	TRBV30	AWKQNYGYT
TRBJ2-7	TRBV5-1	ASSSGLAGGYEQY
TRBJ2-2	TRBV2	ASSRLQGANTGELF
TRBJ2-5	TRBV7-9	ASSQGATETQY
TRBJ1-4	TRBV30	AWSFSTGYEKLF
TRBJ1-1	TRBV5-1	ASSLAPIMNTEAF
TRBJ2-2	TRBV10-1	ASSEIGEQDGLAGGTGELF
TRBJ1-4	TRBV19	ATTELGEKLF
TRBJ1-1	TRBV4-1	ASSRGQLNTEAF
TRBJ2-5	TRBV2	ASSEQQAQETQY
TRBJ1-4	TRBV5-1	ASSLVTGTATNEKLF
TRBJ2-5	TRBV7-2	ASSFQTSGGSETQY
TRBJ2-1	TRBV19	ASSRGRALSSYNEQF
TRBJ1-2	TRBV29-1	SAAGQGGYGYT
TRBJ2-1	TRBV11-2	ASSSLPHNEQF
TRBJ2-7	TRBV7-9	ASSLDSVYSEQY
TRBJ1-4	TRBV7-2	ASSLGRGLGEKLF
TRBJ1-1	TRBV19	ASSPTRFLNTEAF
TRBJ2-1	TRBV27	ASSGLWSSYNEQF
TRBJ2-2	TRBV5-1	ASSSAGTANTGELF
TRBJ2-5	TRBV10-3	AIRGLAGGPGGETQY
TRBJ2-7	TRBV5-5	ASSTGTGTYEQY